This TCR beta chain was recovered during a study of blood T cells in healthy people across ages (dated by TCRdb to about 2015). As for the study more broadly: In model experiments, template switching captured about one uniquely barcoded TCR beta cDNA molecule for every two T cells. To track age-related changes in TCR beta repertoire diversity, the study relied on deep sequencing normalized with unique cDNA molecular identifiers. The donors were divided into four age groups: young (average around 15 years), middle-aged (about 39), aged (62) and long-lived (around 80). To avoid experimental bias, donors of different ages were spread randomly across the sequencing lanes. The study analyzed two additional independent replicas of 1 million unique cDNA reads from the same blood draw for two donors, one aged 18 to 29 and one aged 80 or older. The paper's findings and limits, for the study overall: The CMV infection status of donors was not known, potentially confounding age-related changes in expanded clonotypes. Total diversity estimates from one million sequenced T cells were considered lower bounds and underestimates. Compared with the aged group, the long-lived group had more naive CD4+ T cells, fewer expanded clones and increased TCR diversity, a pattern suggesting age selection. Observed TCR beta diversity per million T cells fell roughly linearly with age, and a significant reduction was already apparent by age around 44. Conclusive comparison of naive and antigen-experienced compartments was prevented by the profiling of bulk unsorted PBMCs. The percentage of naive T cells measured by flow cytometry correlated strongly with observed TCR beta diversity.

A note on this clonotype: Its antigen is unknown. It has no much larger one-base neighbor in the sample; base qualities were not kept.

Library preparation employed 5' RACE. TCRdb lists the instrument as Illumina HiSeq 2500. A second 7 to 11 cycle PCR used a sample-barcoded 5' primer and a J-beta primer mix. A unique molecular identifier was introduced onto each TCR beta cDNA molecule by a template-switch 5' adaptor carrying 12 random nucleotides. At least 2.5 million CDR3-containing paired-end reads were obtained from each sample. The Mint cDNA synthesis kit, primed by a TRBC-specific oligonucleotide, was used to synthesize first-strand cDNA from all RNA. All cDNA was treated with uracil-DNA glycosylase and then went through a first 18-cycle PCR with the universal primers M1SS and BC2_uni_R. Per the source publication's procedure: Normalization of each sample was performed by random selection of 1 million high-quality reads, each carrying a distinct molecular identifier. Instead of being binned into consensus sequences, reads with shared molecular identifiers were discarded. MiTCR, set to a Q25 quality threshold and the strictest error-elimination algorithm, was used for CDR3 identification, clonotype clustering and error correction. Lower-bound total TCR beta diversity was estimated with a nonparametric unseen species model using Euler transformation. Through fastp at Q25 and MiXCR, TCRdb rebuilt clones from the public reads, retaining in-frame beta chains. Each CDR3 protein appears once, grouped with its most common genes and DNA. TCRdb assigned the V and J calls; the authors' analysis was not used. This sample comprises about 1.8 million distinct CDR3 sequences, less than 50% of them detected only once. Together, the top ten hold around 2.1% of the sample.

V loses 5 bases of germline sequence and J loses 2 bases, and the interval between the two ends is 14 bases. There are 15 amino acids in the CDR3, from cysteine to phenylalanine inclusive. Kept here is only the CDR3 DNA, which spans 45 bases and is read in frame from base 1. In the germline V gene, CDR1 corresponds to SGHTA and CDR2 to FQGNSA. The donors were 40 or so Caucasian individuals from Russia, aged roughly 6 to 100 years, who were systemically healthy. Ten milliliters of peripheral blood were drawn from each donor into EDTA-treated Vacutainer tubes. Ficoll-Paque density-gradient centrifugation was used to isolate PBMCs, with at least 6 million per sample. Total RNA was extracted from PBMCs with Trizol reagent, with at least 6 micrograms obtained per sample. For every donor, an aliquot of PBMCs went through flow cytometry to measure the percentages of naive CD45RAhigh/CD27high T cells.

This clonotype was sampled from a woman aged 40 to 50 in good health. Sequencing was done on a sample of blood. The chain employs TRBV7-2 and TRBJ2-3, with TRBD1 perhaps the D gene, on 6 matching bases. The CDR3 in this case is CASSTGTLTTDTQYF. In nucleotides, the sequence is TGTGCCAGCAGCACCGGGACACTTACCACAGATACGCAGTATTTT.